This T cell receptor beta chain was found in a study of vaccination effects on CD4 cells after COVID-19. The study, taken as a whole, reports: The authors studied few convalescent patients and collected no early post-infection timepoints.

In the ViraFEST assay, antigen-specific CD4+ clonotypes were identified by expansion after peptide-pool stimulation. Isolation of CD4+ T cells took place after about ten days of culture. Nucleocapsid antibodies were negative in the vaccine recipients, who had never had SARS-CoV-2 infection. Each well held two million PBMC cultured with around 10 ug/ml peptides and roughly 11 IU/ml IL-2. IL-2 medium was substituted for half the medium on days 3 and 7. TCRdb's copy holds only in-frame clones and misses some; the assay was immunoSEQ multiplex PCR. The sample carries tens of thousands of clones, 65% to 85% recorded once. Note on this clone: Its antigen is as yet unknown.

The CDR3 totals 17 residues. V shed 0 bases and J 6 bases; nucleotides not matched to a gene: 6. Germline values: CDR1 KGHDR, CDR2 SFDVKD. The specimen was CD4+ T cells from PBMCs cultured with HCoV-OC43 spike peptides, collected before COVID-19 vaccination. The subset is: HCoV-OC43 spike overlapping peptide pool stimulation. The chain joins TRBV24-1 to TRBJ2-1, with TRBD1 identical over 11 bases. This TCR came from a human donor who received a COVID-19 vaccine. The CDR3 bases are TGTGCCACCAGTGATTTGGGACAGGGGGCAAAGGGCAATGAGCAGTTCTTC. This gives the protein CATSDLGQGAKGNEQFF.